This TCR beta chain was documented in a study of cytomegalovirus exposure and HLA in healthy donors. Study as a whole: Within the Caucasian-associated ancestry cluster were under 85% of the approximately 400 genotyped donors.

This CDR3 is 12 amino acids long. Germline V gives CDR1 SQVTM, CDR2 ANQGSEA. V lost 6 bases and J lost 8; bases outside the gene matches: 7. PCR employed 60 Vbeta and 13 Jbeta primers. TCRdb's copy holds only in-frame clones and misses some; the assay was immunoSEQ multiplex PCR. The sample holds some 130,000 clones, 65% to 90% seen once. In regard to this clone: Its antigen is not identified.

Whole-study results and caveats: It was only CMV serostatus that was available as immune exposure information. Reportedly, cytomegalovirus status was diagnosed with high sensitivity and specificity.

The source is a girl under 10 years old in good health and CMV-seronegative. The chain joins TRBV29-1 to TRBJ1-1, with 9 nucleotides matching TRBD1. Input material: PBMCs. CDR3 sequence: CSVRDRDLEAFF. In DNA form, the CDR3 reads TGCAGCGTAAGGGACAGGGACCTGGAAGCTTTCTTT.